The next 15 T cell receptor beta chains were all read from a single sample in a study of memory CD8 T cells in hepatitis C reinfection. Time point: pre-reinfection, 55 to 20 weeks before reinfection detection. TCR sequencing was done directly ex vivo on sorted cells, without expansion in vitro. TCRdb's copy holds only in-frame clones and misses some; the assay was immunoSEQ multiplex PCR. The repertoire includes 40,000 to 60,000 clones, roughly 89% of them detected once, and more than 0.8% sits in the top ten. Sequenced: naive CD8+ T cells sorted from blood. These receptors all come from a man aged 18-30 years with hepatitis C virus infection.

The V and J genes are TRBV16 and TRBJ1-1; D perhaps matches TRBD1 (6 bases). Between the trimmed V and J ends, which lost 0 bases and 3 bases, there was a span of 14 bases. CDR1 is KGHSY and CDR2 is FQNENV in the germline V gene. The CDR3 consists of 16 residues. CDR3 nucleotides: TGTGCCAGCAGCCAATCTCTACGGGGGGCTGACACTGAAGCTTTCTTT. Protein sequence: CASSQSLRGADTEAFF.

The chain combines TRBV11-2 with TRBJ2-5, with D perhaps TRBD2 (7 bases). Germline V gives CDR1 SGHAT, CDR2 FQNNGV. The CDR3 runs to 15 residues. With 2 bases removed from V and 5 bases from J, the gap between germline ends came to 15 bases. The CDR3 DNA follows: TGTGCCAGCAGCTTATGGGGGGGGGCTCGGGAGACCCAGTACTTC. This translates into CASSLWGGARETQYF.

The chain joins TRBV4-3 to TRBJ1-2; D uncertain. The CDR3 totals 15 residues. V was trimmed by 1 base and J by 4 bases, leaving 13 bases between them. CDR1 LGHNA and CDR2 YSLEER come from the germline V gene. CDR3 DNA: TGCGCCAGCAGCCAAGGAAGAGTGAACTTCTATGGCTACACCTTC. Its translation is CASSQGRVNFYGYTF.

The chain combines TRBV5-1 with TRBJ1-2; 7 bases are a match to TRBD1. Germline V CDR1 and CDR2: SGHRS, YFSETQ. This CDR3 region has 14 residues. V gave up 0 bases and J gave up 4 bases; unmatched junction bases: 3. The CDR3: CASSLGQGTYGYTF. CDR3 nucleotide sequence: TGCGCCAGCAGCTTGGGACAGGGAACCTATGGCTACACCTTC.

V is TRBV28 and J is TRBJ1-3; D may be TRBD1 (5 bases). The CDR3 consists of 15 residues. The V gene's germline CDR1 is MDHEN and CDR2 SYDVKM. V was trimmed by 4 bases and J by 4 bases, leaving 14 bases between them. This chain's CDR3 is CASSSGGGRGNTIYF. The CDR3 DNA reads TGTGCCAGCAGTTCGGGGGGAGGTCGGGGAAACACCATATATTTT.

The chain joins TRBV28 to TRBJ1-2, with 7 bases lining up with TRBD1. Trimming cost V 3 bases and J 3 bases; bases outside gene matches: 1. The V gene's germline CDR1 is MDHEN and CDR2 SYDVKM. This CDR3 spans 13 amino acids. The CDR3 loop is CASSFRGDYGYTF. The CDR3 nucleotides read TGTGCCAGCAGTTTCAGGGGGGACTATGGCTACACCTTC.

The V call is TRBV28, the J call TRBJ2-3; 12 bases are shared with TRBD2. Trimming at V came to 6 bases and at J to 6 bases, leaving 13 bases not matched to a gene. Per germline, CDR1 MDHEN and CDR2 SYDVKM. The CDR3 consists of 17 residues. The CDR3 coding sequence is TGTGCCAGCAGACGAATACCTAGCGGGGGGGCTCTCGATACGCAGTATTTT. Amino acid sequence: CASRRIPSGGALDTQYF. The complete variable domain, with remaining parts taken from reference TRBV28 and TRBJ2-3, reads DVKVTQSSRYLVKRTGEKVFLECVQDMDHENMFWYRQDPGLGLRLIYFSYDVKMKEKGDIPEGYSVSREKKERFSLILESASTNQTSMYLCASRRIPSGGALDTQYFGPGTRLTVL.

V is TRBV4-3 and J is TRBJ2-1; D is possibly TRBD1 (5 bases). CDR3 length: 15 residues. V was trimmed by 0 bases and J by 3 bases, leaving 9 bases between them. The germline CDR1 and CDR2 sequences are LGHNA and YSLEER. CDR3 region: CASSQEQDLYNEQFF. In nucleotides, the CDR3 is TGCGCCAGCAGCCAAGAACAGGACCTCTACAATGAGCAGTTCTTC.

V and J are TRBV15 and TRBJ1-2, with D unclear. The V and J ends lost 0 bases and 2 bases respectively, with 7 bases between them. CDR1 LNHNV and CDR2 YYDKDF come from the germline V gene (reference sequence). This CDR3 is built from 14 residues. CDR3 protein: CATSRDLSNYGYTF. CDR3 nucleotide sequence: TGTGCCACCAGCAGAGATTTGTCAAACTATGGCTACACCTTC.

The genes are TRBV6-1 and TRBJ2-1, with 9 bases lining up with TRBD2. The germline V gene has CDR1 MNHNS and CDR2 SASEGT. The CDR3 is 17 residues long. After removal of 2 bases from V and 5 bases from J, the junction contained 10 bases not matched to a gene. The DNA for the CDR3 is TGTGCCAGCAGTGAACCCCAATCTAGCGGGACAGACAATGAGCAGTTCTTC. It yields the protein CASSEPQSSGTDNEQFF.

The chain recombines TRBV6-1 with TRBJ1-5; D is perhaps TRBD1 (5 bases). This CDR3 has 15 amino acids. Per germline, CDR1 MNHNS and CDR2 SASEGT. V shed 6 bases and J shed 3 bases, with 15 bases lying between them. CDR3 protein: CASRAISGNNQPQHF. CDR3 bases: TGTGCCAGCAGGGCCATCTCAGGGAACAATCAGCCCCAGCATTTT.

The rearrangement joins TRBV6-4 to TRBJ2-7, with 9 positions matching TRBD1. CDR1 MRHNA and CDR2 SNTAGT come from the germline V gene. This CDR3 is 16 amino acids long. With V trimmed by 0 bases and J by 3 bases, 6 bases remained unmatched. CDR3 sequence (DNA): TGTGCCAGCAGTGACTCTCGGGGACAGGGATACTACGAGCAGTACTTC. Translation gives CASSDSRGQGYYEQYF.

V is TRBV5-4 and J is TRBJ2-5; 8 bases are shared with TRBD2. Germline CDR1 SGHNT, CDR2 YYREEE (reference sequence). The CDR3 consists of 15 residues. Trimming removed 4 bases from V and 2 bases from J; junction bases left unmatched: 7. Here the CDR3 reads CASSNLSGRQETQYF. The CDR3 region has the DNA TGTGCCAGCAGCAATCTAAGCGGGAGACAAGAGACCCAGTACTTC.

V usage is TRBV4-1 and J usage is TRBJ2-1; perhaps TRBD1 as D (6 bases). Trimming removed 4 bases from V and 7 bases from J, with 8 bases in between. The CDR3 length is 12 residues. Germline V gene sequence: CDR1 MGHRA, CDR2 YSYEKL. This CDR3 reads CASSPTGNEQFF. The CDR3 DNA follows: TGCGCCAGCAGCCCCACAGGGAATGAGCAGTTCTTC.

This chain connects TRBV7-9 to TRBJ2-1; TRBD2 agrees at 12 bases. J lost 4 bases, V lost 5 bases, and 3 bases had no gene match. The length of the CDR3 is 15 residues. Germline values: CDR1 SEHNR, CDR2 FQNEAQ (reference sequence). The CDR3 coding sequence is TGTGCCAGCAGCCCAGGGACTAGCGGGTACAATGAGCAGTTCTTC. It translates to CASSPGTSGYNEQFF.